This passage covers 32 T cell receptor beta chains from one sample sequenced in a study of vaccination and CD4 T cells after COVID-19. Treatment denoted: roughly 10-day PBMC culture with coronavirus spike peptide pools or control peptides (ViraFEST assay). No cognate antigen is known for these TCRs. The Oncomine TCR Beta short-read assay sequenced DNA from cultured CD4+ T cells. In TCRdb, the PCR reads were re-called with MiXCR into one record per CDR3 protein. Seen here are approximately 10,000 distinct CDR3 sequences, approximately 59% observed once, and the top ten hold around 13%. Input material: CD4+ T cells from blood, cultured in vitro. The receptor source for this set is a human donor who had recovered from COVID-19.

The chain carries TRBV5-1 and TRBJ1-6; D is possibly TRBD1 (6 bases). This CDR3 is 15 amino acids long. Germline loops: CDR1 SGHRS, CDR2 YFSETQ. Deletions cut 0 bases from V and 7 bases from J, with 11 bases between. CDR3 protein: CASSLDSGVNSPLHF. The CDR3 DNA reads TGCGCCAGCAGCTTGGACTCAGGGGTGAATTCACCCCTCCACTTT.

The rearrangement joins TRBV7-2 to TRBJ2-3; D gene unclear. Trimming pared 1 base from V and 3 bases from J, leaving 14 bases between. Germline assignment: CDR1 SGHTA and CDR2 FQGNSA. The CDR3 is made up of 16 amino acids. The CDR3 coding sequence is TGTGCCAGCAGCTTAGGATGGGCGGTAGTAACAGATACGCAGTATTTT. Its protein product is CASSLGWAVVTDTQYF.

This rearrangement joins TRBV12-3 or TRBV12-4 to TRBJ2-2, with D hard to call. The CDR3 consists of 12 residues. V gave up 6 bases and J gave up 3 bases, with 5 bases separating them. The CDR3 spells CASSRDTGELFF. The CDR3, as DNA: TGTGCCAGCAGCCGGGACACCGGGGAGCTGTTTTTT.

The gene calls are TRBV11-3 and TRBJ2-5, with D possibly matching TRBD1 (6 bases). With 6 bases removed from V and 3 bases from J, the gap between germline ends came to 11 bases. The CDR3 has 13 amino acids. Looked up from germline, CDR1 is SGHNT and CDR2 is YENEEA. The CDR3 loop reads CASSQPGEETQYF. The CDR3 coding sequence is TGTGCCAGCAGTCAACCAGGGGAAGAGACCCAGTACTTC. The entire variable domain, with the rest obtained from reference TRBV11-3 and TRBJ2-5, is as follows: EAGVVQSPRYKIIEKKQPVAFWCNPISGHNTLYWYLQNLGQGPELLIRYENEEAVDDSQLPKDRFSAERLKGVDSTLKIQPAELGDSAVYLCASSQPGEETQYFGPGTRLLVL.

The CDR3, as DNA: TGCAGTGCTAGCATCGAGGCCCTTCAGTACTTC. Protein sequence: CSASIEALQYF. The chain joins TRBV20-1 to TRBJ2-7; D is uncertain. V shed 3 bases and J shed 10 bases, with 13 bases lying between them. The CDR3 is 11 residues long. Germline V gene lookup returns CDR1 DFQATT and CDR2 SNEGSKA (reference sequence).

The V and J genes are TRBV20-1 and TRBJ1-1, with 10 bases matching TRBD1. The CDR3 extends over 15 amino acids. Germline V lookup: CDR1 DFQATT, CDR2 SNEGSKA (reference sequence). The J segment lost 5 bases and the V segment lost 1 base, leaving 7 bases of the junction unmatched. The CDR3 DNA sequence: TGCAGTGCTAGAGTGAGACAGGGGGCGAGGACTGAAGCTTTCTTT. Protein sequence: CSARVRQGARTEAFF.

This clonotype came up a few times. The CDR3 sequence is CASSWTSGKETQYF. For the CDR3, the DNA is TGTGCCAGCAGCTGGACTAGCGGAAAAGAGACCCAGTACTTC. The chain carries TRBV7-9 and TRBJ2-5, with 10 bases aligning to TRBD2. The CDR3 is 14 residues long. V shed 4 bases and J 3 bases; nucleotides not matched to a gene: 2. From germline, CDR1 is SEHNR and CDR2 FQNEAQ (reference sequence).

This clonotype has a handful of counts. The DNA for the CDR3 is TGTGCCAGCAGTGAACAAGAGACCCAGTACTTC. Its protein is CASSEQETQYF. This chain joins TRBV2 and TRBJ2-5; no definite D call. This CDR3 is 11 amino acids long. Between the trimmed V and J ends, which lost 2 bases and 2 bases, there was a span of 0 bases. In germline, CDR1 is SNHLY, CDR2 FYNNEI.

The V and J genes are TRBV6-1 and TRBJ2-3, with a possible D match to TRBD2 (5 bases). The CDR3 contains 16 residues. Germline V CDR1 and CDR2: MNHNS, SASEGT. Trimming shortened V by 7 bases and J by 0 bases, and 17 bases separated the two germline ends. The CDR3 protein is CASTHRGRASTDTQYF. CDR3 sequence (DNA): TGTGCCAGCACCCACCGGGGAAGGGCTAGCACAGATACGCAGTATTTT.

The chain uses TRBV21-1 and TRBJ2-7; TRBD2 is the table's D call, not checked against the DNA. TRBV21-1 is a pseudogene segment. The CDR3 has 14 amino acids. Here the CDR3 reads CATLRSSQGYEQYF. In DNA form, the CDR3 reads TGTGCCACCCTAAGGTCCTCCCAGGGATACGAGCAGTACTTC.

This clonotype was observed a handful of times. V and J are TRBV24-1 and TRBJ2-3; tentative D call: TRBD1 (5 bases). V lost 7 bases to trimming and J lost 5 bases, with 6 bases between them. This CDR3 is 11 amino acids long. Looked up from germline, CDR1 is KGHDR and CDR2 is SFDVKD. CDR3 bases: TGTGCCACCAGGCAGGGAGATACGCAGTATTTT. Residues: CATRQGDTQYF.

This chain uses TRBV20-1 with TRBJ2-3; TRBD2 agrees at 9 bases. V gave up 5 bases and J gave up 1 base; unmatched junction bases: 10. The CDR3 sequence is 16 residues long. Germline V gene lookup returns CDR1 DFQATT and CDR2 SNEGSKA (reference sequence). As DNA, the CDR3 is TGCAGTGCTCCTGCTACTTCTAGCGGGGGCACAGATACGCAGTATTTT. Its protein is CSAPATSSGGTDTQYF.

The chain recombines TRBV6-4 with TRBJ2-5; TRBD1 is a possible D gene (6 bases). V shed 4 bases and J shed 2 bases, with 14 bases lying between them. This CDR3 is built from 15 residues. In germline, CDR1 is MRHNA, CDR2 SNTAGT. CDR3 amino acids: CASSVLWGPQETQYF. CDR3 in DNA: TGTGCCAGCAGTGTCCTATGGGGGCCGCAAGAGACCCAGTACTTC.

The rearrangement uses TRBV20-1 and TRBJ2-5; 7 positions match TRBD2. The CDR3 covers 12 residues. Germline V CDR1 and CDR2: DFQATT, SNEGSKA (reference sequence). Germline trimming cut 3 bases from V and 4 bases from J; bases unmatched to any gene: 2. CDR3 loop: CSASRLAETQYF. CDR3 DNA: TGCAGTGCTAGCCGACTAGCAGAGACCCAGTACTTC.

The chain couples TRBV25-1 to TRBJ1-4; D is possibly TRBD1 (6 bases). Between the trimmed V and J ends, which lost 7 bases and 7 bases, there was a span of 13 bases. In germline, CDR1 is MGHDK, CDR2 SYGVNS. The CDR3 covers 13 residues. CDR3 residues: CASTPGGGEKLFF. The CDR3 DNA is TGTGCCAGCACCCCCGGGGGCGGTGAAAAACTGTTTTTT.

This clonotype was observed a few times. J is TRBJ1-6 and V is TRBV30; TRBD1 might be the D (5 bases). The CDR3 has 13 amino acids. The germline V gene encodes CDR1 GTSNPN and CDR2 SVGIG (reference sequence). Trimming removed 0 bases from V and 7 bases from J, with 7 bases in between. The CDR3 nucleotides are TGTGCCTGGAGTGTAGGGGACAATTCACCCCTCCACTTT. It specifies CAWSVGDNSPLHF.

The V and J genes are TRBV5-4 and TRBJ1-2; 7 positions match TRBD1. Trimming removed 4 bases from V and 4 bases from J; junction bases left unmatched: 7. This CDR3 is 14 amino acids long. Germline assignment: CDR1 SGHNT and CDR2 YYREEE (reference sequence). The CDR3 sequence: CASSPVDRAYGYTF. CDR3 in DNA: TGTGCCAGCAGCCCCGTTGACAGGGCCTATGGCTACACCTTC.

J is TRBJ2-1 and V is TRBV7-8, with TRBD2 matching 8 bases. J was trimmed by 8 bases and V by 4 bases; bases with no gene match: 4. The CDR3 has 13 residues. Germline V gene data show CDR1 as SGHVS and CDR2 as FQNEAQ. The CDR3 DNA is TGTGCCAGCAGCTCCGCACTAGCGGATGAGCAGTTCTTC. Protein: CASSSALADEQFF. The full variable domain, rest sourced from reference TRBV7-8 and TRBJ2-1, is GAGVSQSPRYKVAKRGQDVALRCDPISGHVSLFWYQQALGQGPEFLTYFQNEAQLDKSGLPSDRFFAERPEGSVSTLKIQRTQQEDSAVYLCASSSALADEQFFGPGTRLTVL.

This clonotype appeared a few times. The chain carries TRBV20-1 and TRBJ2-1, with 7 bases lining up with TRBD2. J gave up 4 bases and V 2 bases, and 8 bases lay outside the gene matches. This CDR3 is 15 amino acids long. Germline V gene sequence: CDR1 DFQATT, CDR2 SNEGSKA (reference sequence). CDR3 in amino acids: CSARLGRTGYNEQFF. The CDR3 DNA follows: TGCAGTGCTAGACTCGGGAGGACGGGATACAATGAGCAGTTCTTC.

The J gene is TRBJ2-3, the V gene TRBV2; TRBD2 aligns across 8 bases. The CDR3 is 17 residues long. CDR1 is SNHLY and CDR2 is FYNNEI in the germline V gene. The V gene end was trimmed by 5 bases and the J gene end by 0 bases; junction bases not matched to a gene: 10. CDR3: CASSSPRASGSTDTQYF. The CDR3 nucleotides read TGTGCCAGCAGTTCACCACGGGCTAGCGGGAGCACAGATACGCAGTATTTT.

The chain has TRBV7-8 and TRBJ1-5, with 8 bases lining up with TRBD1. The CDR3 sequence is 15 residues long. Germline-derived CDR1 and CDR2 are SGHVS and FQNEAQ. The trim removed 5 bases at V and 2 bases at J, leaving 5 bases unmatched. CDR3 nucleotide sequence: TGTGCCAGCAGCCCGGTGGGACAGGGCAATCAGCCCCAGCATTTT. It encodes CASSPVGQGNQPQHF. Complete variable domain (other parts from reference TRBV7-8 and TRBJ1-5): GAGVSQSPRYKVAKRGQDVALRCDPISGHVSLFWYQQALGQGPEFLTYFQNEAQLDKSGLPSDRFFAERPEGSVSTLKIQRTQQEDSAVYLCASSPVGQGNQPQHFGDGTRLSIL.

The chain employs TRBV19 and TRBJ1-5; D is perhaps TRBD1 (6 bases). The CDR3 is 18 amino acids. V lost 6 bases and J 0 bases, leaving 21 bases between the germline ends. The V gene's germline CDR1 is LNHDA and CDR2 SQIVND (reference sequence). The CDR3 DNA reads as TGTGCCAGTAGGAGGGGGAGGGCCCCCCTATATAGCAATCAGCCCCAGCATTTT. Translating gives CASRRGRAPLYSNQPQHF. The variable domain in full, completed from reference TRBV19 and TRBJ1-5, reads DGGITQSPKYLFRKEGQNVTLSCEQNLNHDAMYWYRQDPGQGLRLIYYSQIVNDFQKGDIAEGYSVSREKKESFPLTVTSAQKNPTAFYLCASRRGRAPLYSNQPQHFGDGTRLSIL.

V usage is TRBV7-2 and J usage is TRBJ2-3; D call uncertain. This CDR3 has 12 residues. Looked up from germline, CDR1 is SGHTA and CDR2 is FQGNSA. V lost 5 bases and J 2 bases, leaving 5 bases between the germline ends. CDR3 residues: CASSEITDTQYF. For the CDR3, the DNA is TGTGCCAGCAGCGAAATCACAGATACGCAGTATTTT.

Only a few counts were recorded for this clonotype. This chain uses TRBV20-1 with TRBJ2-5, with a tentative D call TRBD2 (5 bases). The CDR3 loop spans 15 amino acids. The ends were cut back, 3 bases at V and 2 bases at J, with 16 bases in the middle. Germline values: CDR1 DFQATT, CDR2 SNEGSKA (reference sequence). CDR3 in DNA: TGCAGTGCTAGCCCCCTCTTAGCGCCTCAAGAGACCCAGTACTTC. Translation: CSASPLLAPQETQYF.

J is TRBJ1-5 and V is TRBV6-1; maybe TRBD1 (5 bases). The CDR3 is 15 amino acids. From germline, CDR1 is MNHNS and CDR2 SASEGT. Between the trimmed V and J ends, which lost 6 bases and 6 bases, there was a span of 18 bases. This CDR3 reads CASRRGKTEGQPQHF. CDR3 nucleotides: TGTGCCAGCAGACGCGGGAAGACAGAGGGTCAGCCCCAGCATTTT.

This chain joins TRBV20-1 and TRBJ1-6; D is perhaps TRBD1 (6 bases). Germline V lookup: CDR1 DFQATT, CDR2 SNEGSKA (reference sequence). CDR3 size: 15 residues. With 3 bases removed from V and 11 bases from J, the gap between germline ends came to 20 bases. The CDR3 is CSASGPPGHRTPLHF. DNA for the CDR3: TGCAGTGCTAGTGGGCCCCCGGGACACCGAACACCCCTCCACTTT.

CDR3 sequence reads: CSVEREVDTEAFF. CDR3 nucleotide sequence: TGCAGCGTTGAACGGGAGGTGGACACTGAAGCTTTCTTT. V and J are TRBV29-1 and TRBJ1-1; no reliable D call. The CDR3 loop spans 13 amino acids. In germline, CDR1 is SQVTM, CDR2 ANQGSEA. Trimming pared 2 bases from V and 3 bases from J, leaving 10 bases between.

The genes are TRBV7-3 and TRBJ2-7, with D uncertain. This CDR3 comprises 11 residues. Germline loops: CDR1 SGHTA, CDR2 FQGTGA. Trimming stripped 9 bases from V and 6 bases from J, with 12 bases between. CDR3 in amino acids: CARRIPLEQYF. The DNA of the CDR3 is TGTGCCAGAAGAATCCCCCTCGAGCAGTACTTC.

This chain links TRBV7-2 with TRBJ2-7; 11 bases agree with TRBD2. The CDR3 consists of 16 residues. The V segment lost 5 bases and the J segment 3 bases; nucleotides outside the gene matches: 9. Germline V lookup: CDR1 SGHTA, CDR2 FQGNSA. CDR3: CASSLGVLAGVYEQYF. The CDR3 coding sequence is TGTGCCAGCAGCCTGGGGGTACTAGCGGGAGTCTACGAGCAGTACTTC.

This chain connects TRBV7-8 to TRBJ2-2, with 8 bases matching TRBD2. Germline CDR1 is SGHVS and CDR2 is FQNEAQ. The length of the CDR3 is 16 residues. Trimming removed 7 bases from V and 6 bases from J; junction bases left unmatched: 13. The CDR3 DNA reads TGTGCCAGCAACAAACGAGCGGGAGTGGATGCCGGGGAGCTGTTTTTT. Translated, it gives CASNKRAGVDAGELFF.

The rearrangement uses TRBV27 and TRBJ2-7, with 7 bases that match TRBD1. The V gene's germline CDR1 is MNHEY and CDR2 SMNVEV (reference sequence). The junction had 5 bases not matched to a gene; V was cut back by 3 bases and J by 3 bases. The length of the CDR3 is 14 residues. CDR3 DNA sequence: TGTGCCAGCAGTTTTAGGGCAGGGGGCTACGAGCAGTACTTC. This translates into CASSFRAGGYEQYF.

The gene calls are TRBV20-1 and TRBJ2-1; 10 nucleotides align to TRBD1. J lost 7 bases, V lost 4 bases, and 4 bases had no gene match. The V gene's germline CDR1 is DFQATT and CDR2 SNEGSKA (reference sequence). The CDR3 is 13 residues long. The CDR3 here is CSATGTGVNEQFF. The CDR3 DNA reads TGCAGTGCTACGGGGACAGGGGTAAATGAGCAGTTCTTC.